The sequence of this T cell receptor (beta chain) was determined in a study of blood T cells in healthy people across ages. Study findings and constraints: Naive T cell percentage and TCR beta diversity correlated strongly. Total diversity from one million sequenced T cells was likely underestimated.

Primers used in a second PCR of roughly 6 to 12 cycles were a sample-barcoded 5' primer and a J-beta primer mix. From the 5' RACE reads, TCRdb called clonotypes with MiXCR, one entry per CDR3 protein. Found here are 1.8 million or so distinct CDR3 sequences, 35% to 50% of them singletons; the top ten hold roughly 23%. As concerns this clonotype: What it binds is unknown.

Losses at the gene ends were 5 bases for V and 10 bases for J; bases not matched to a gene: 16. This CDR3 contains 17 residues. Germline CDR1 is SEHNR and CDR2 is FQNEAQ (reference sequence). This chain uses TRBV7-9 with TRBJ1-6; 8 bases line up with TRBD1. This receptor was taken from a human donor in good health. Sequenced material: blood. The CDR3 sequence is CASSTHDRGGVGSPLHF. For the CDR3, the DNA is TGTGCCAGCAGCACCCATGACAGGGGAGGCGTAGGGTCACCCCTCCACTTT.